This T cell receptor (beta chain) was observed in a study of PD-1 blockade in classical Hodgkin lymphoma (dated by TCRdb to the early 2020s). Study-level background: Nivolumab dosing was 3 mg/kg intravenously every 2 weeks, continuing until either disease progression or unacceptable toxicity. The study used CyTOF and TCR beta sequencing to define a peripheral blood immune signature of response to PD-1 blockade in classical Hodgkin lymphoma.

The germline V and J ends show losses of 4 bases and 5 bases respectively, and no gene match explains 5 bases of the junction. Taken from the germline V gene, the CDR1 and CDR2 loops are SGHRS and YFSETQ. Reading from cysteine to phenylalanine, the CDR3 counts 14 amino acids. Only the CDR3 region is kept as DNA, spanning 42 bases read in frame from base 1. The sample's time point label is to be understood as: cycle 2 day 1 (C2D1) of nivolumab. All trial patients had relapsed after autologous stem cell transplantation, with cohorts A, B and C differing in prior brentuximab vedotin exposure. The trial cohort comprised 56 patients with relapsed/refractory classical Hodgkin lymphoma whose best overall responses were complete response, partial response or progressive disease. In the multi-cohort phase II CheckMate 205 trial, trial patients received single-agent nivolumab. An independent review committee assessed best overall response by applying the 2007 International Working Group response criteria. Trial PBMCs were collected immediately before nivolumab initiation (C1D1) and during therapy at cycle 2 day 1 and cycle 4 day 1. Peripheral blood was collected in 8 mL Vacutainer Cell Preparation Tubes, from which PBMCs were isolated by centrifugation and then cryopreserved.

Genomic DNA was isolated using the Qiagen DNeasy kit from unsorted PBMCs as well as from negatively selected CD4+ and CD8+ fractions. Amplification of TCR beta CDR3 regions was done by immunoSEQ multiplex PCR with primers that anneal to V and J segments. A synthetic immune receptor repertoire was used to minimize amplification bias, and remaining bias was computationally removed after sequencing. The authors' analysis ran thus. Custom Python scripts were used to quantify repertoire diversity as the Shannon entropy index. The unsorted, CD4+ and CD8+ repertoires were each analyzed separately, with the exception of combined analyses, where CD4+ and CD8+ sequences were merged in silico. A clone was considered expanded if an increase in frequency of at least 2-fold after treatment relative to C1D1 was found, and a pseudocount of 0.5 was applied to clones undetected at baseline. Clones with 0 or 1 copy at C1D1 were classified as singleton clones, and clones with 2 or more copies were classified as non-singleton clones. Clones expanded in unsorted samples were assigned a CD4+, CD8+ or unknown annotation through matching of protein sequences in sorted samples from the same patient. Wilcoxon tests were applied to paired samples to test diversity changes from C1D1 to C4D1. The table comes from immuneACCESS by way of TCRdb, which keeps in-frame sequences with V and J called. Part of the clones is missing from these tables; in studies checked, under half for an unresolved V gene and the rest for unknown reasons. Clonal size and the V and J genes are those of that table, whereas D and trimming came from the DNA. For this sample the table gives about 93,000 clones, of which 81% were detected only once. The top ten constitute under 20% of the sample.

A word on this clone: Its antigen is still unknown. Per-nucleotide qualities are absent, and no much larger clonotype sits a single base away.

Broad study findings and their caveats: The study was limited to a single clinical trial cohort, and causes of repertoire differences, possibly disease activity or prior therapy, remained undefined. Baseline TCR diversity was reported as lower in newly diagnosed patients than in healthy donors, and lower still in relapsed/refractory patients. A significant rise by C4D1 was seen in CD4+ but not CD8+ TCR diversity (p=0.0027 vs p=0.16), with the rise being most apparent in complete responders (p=0.02). Lower diversity was observed in patients in whom nivolumab was started less than 1 year after ASCT, and these patients were excluded from later analyses so that confounding by immune reconstitution would be avoided. Among trial patients, those achieving complete response had baseline diversity similar to that of newly diagnosed patients, while diversity was significantly lower in partial responders and progressors.

The sample in question was peripheral blood mononuclear cells (PBMCs), obtained before the second cycle of nivolumab. This clonotype originated in a human donor with classical Hodgkin lymphoma. This chain is built from TRBV5-1 and TRBJ2-3, and 9 junction bases match TRBD2. Read as DNA, the sequence is TGCGCCAGCAGCCTAGCGGGATCAAGAGATACGCAGTATTTT. This gives the protein CASSLAGSRDTQYF.